The sequence of this TCR beta chain was determined in a study of neurological immune-mediated disorders (dated by TCRdb to between 2018 and 2021). Some background on the complete study: Peripheral blood TCR-beta repertoires from patients with HTLV-I-associated myelopathy (HAM/TSP), patients with multiple sclerosis, and healthy controls were compared in the study using UMI-based sequencing. The cohort comprised 68 subjects: about 15 HAM/TSP patients, some 34 multiple sclerosis patients and some 20 healthy controls. Longitudinal samples, technical triplicates and paired sorted CD4+ and CD8+ T-cell subsets, alongside PBMC samples, were included among the 90 to 130 TCR-beta libraries.

Beyond this particular receptor, the publication reports: TCR clonal expansion was highest in HAM/TSP patients and lowest in MS patients, with MS patients falling below even healthy controls. Across subjects, expanded clones never shared an identical CDR3 amino acid sequence, which suggests that the TCR-beta repertoires in every group were private.

V was cut back by 0 bases and J by 2 bases, leaving a gap of 10 bases between them. Looking up the germline V gene (reference sequence) yields CDR1 DFQATT and CDR2 SNEGSKA. The CDR3 numbers 14 residues from cysteine through phenylalanine. Only the CDR3 portion is preserved as DNA: 42 bases, with reading frame beginning at the first base. To synthesize cDNA, template-switch 5'RACE was performed with a primer carrying a 10-nucleotide random unique molecular identifier so that each TCR transcript was tagged. Over 180 million TCR-beta sequences, covering 15-18 subjects, were produced in each sequencing run. The RNeasy kit was used for extraction of total RNA. Using the KAPA Real-time Library Amplification kit, TCR-beta VDJ regions were amplified with primers for the TCR constant region and the 5'RACE anchor. Sample indexes and Illumina adaptors were added in a first PCR, and a second PCR then increased library yield. After purification with Ampure beads, the TCR product of roughly 650 bp was size-selected on a 2% E-gel SizeSelection system. Before pooling, library quality was checked on a Bioanalyzer, concentration was measured with Qubit, and libraries were quantified with the Kapa Library Quantification kit. An Illumina HiSeq 2500 sequenced the libraries paired-end 2 x 150 bp. To increase sequence diversity, roughly 24-32% phiX was spiked into each library pool. From the authors' description of their analysis: Quality-filtered reads were processed with the UMI-based MiGEC pipeline, and over 75% of raw TCR sequences were removed by the MiGEC pipeline during error correction. IMGT germline references were used for aligning VDJ genes, and each clonotype was defined as a unique CDR3 amino acid sequence together with its V-J genes. Clonal expansion, Shannon diversity and CDR3 relatedness (CalcPairwiseDistances, ClusterSamples) were evaluated with VDJtools, and phylogenetic trees were built with CLCbio workbench. Clones with at least 8 unique UMIs were defined as expanded, with this threshold being based on coefficient-of-variation modelling across technical triplicates. The raw public data were reprocessed by TCRdb itself: fastp quality trimming at Q25, MiXCR clonotype calling, in-frame beta chains only. Rows are unified per CDR3 protein, each entry keeping the most common DNA and genes. What appears here as the V and J calls and clone size reflects TCRdb's work, not the paper's. Present in this sample are 15,000 to 20,000 distinct CDR3 sequences, 6% to 8.5% of which were seen just once. The ten largest clones add up to 17% of the sample.

The table lists this clonotype with many counts. Its antigen specificity is not known. No base quality values were provided; no much bigger clone lies one nucleotide off. TCR libraries for sorted subsets were made from some 1 million sorted CD4+ or CD8+ T cells. Peripheral blood was subjected to Ficoll-Hypaque density gradient centrifugation to isolate PBMCs, which were then cryopreserved in liquid nitrogen. Paired sorted CD4+ and CD8+ subsets came from healthy controls, HAM/TSP patients and MS patients. The source material was CD8+ T cells from blood. The sequence is built from TRBV20-1 and TRBJ1-2; the D gene is not confidently resolved. The clonotype comes from a woman younger than 45 with HTLV-1-associated myelopathy (HAM/TSP). The DNA reads as follows: TGCAGTGCTAGAGATCTCCTAGGGAACTATGGCTACACCTTC. Protein translation: CSARDLLGNYGYTF.